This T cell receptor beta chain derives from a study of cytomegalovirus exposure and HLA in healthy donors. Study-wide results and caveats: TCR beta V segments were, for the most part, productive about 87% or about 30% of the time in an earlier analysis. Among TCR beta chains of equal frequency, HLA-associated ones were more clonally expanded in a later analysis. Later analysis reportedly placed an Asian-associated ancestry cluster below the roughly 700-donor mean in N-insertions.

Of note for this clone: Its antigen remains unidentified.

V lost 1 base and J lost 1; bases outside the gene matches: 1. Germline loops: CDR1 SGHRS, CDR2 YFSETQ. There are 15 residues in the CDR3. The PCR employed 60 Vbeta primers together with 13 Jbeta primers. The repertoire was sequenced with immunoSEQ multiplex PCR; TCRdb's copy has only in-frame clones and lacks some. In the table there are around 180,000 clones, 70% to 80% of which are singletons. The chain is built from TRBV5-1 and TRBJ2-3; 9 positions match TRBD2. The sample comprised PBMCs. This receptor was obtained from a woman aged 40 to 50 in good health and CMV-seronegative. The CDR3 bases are TGCGCCAGCAGCTTGCGGACTAGCGGCACAGATACGCAGTATTTT. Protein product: CASSLRTSGTDTQYF. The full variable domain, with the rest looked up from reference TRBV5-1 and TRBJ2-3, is KAGVTQTPRYLIKTRGQQVTLSCSPISGHRSVSWYQQTPGQGLQFLFEYFSETQRNKGNFPGRFSGRQFSNSRSEMNVSTLELGDSALYLCASSLRTSGTDTQYFGPGTRLTVL.